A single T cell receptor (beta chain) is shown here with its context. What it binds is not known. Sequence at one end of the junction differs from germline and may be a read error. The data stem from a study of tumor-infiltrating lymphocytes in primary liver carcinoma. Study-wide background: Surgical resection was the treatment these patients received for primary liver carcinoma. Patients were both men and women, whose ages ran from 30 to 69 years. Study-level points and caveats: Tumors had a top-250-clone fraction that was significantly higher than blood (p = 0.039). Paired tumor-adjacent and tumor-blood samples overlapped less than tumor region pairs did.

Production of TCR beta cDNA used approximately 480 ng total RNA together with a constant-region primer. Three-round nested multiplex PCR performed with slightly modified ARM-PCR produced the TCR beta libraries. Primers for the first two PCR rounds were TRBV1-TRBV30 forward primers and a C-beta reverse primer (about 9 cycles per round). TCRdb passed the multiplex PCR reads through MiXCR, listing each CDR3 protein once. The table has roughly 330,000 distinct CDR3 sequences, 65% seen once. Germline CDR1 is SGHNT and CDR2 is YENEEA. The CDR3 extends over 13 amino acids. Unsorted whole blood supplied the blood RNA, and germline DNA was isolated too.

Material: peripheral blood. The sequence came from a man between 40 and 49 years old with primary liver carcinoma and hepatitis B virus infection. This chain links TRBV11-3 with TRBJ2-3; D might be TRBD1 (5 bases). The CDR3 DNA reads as TGTGTCAGCAGCATTGGACAAGTGGATACGCAGTATTTT. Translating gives CVSSIGQVDTQYF.